This paragraph covers one TCR beta chain sequence. This record comes from a study of blood T cell repertoires in COVID-19. Study details: In each case, the material was cDNA or gDNA derived from T cells, B-cell-depleted T cells, or PBMCs.

Germline CDR1 reads SEHNR; CDR2 reads FQNEAQ (reference sequence). The V end was cut by 5 bases, the J end by 0 bases, with 11 bases between. This CDR3 has 15 residues. Original processing methods: Estimation of nucleated cell counts was performed using reference gene primer amplification. Libraries were prepared by immunoSEQ multiplex PCR; TCRdb keeps only in-frame clonotypes and omits some of them. The DNA was the basis for D and trimming; V, J and clone size are from that table. The profile shows about 100,000 clones, about 80% of them singletons. This receptor was obtained from a human donor in a cohort sampled during active COVID-19. Sequencing was performed on peripheral blood. The chain combines TRBV7-9 with TRBJ1-5, with unresolved D. The CDR3 is CASSATGYSNQPQHF. The CDR3 coding sequence is TGTGCCAGCAGCGCCACGGGATATAGCAATCAGCCCCAGCATTTT.